These T cell receptor beta chains were read from a single sample in a study of Ad26.COV2.S vaccination and SARS-CoV-2 variants. Here immunoSEQ multiplex PCR was the method, and the copy in TCRdb shows in-frame clones only, minus some. The profile shows about 350,000 clones, about 92% of them singletons. Sequenced here: peripheral blood, sampled after recovery from COVID-19. All receptors come from a human donor who had recovered from COVID-19. The CDR3 runs from the conserved cysteine through the conserved F or W. The D gene is left open where the match is weak.

j_gene	v_gene	d_gene	CDR3aa
TRBJ1-2	TRBV7-9	TRBD1	CASSPDLWAGGHYGYTF
TRBJ2-1	TRBV5-1	TRBD2	CASSTEPSGGVLYNEQFF
TRBJ2-7	TRBV5-1	TRBD1	CASSYDRVSYEQYF
TRBJ1-3	TRBV21-1	.	CASRKKGQWISGNTIYF
TRBJ2-3	TRBV7-9	.	CASSPRTVSTDTQYF
TRBJ2-7	TRBV7-3	TRBD2	CASSQGTSGGIIEQYF
TRBJ2-7	TRBV5-1	.	CASSLRLQGGSYEQYF
TRBJ1-1	TRBV14	.	CASSQGGGSEAFF
TRBJ2-2	TRBV9	TRBD1	CASSVVQGALNTGELFF
TRBJ1-6	TRBV19	TRBD1	CASSIGQGVSPLHF
TRBJ1-1	TRBV6-5	TRBD1	CASSSGQMNTEAFF
TRBJ2-7	TRBV18	TRBD1	CASSPPVGQGGYEQYF
TRBJ1-1	TRBV20-1	.	CSASPNRGYTEAFF
TRBJ2-7	TRBV11-2	TRBD1	CASSQDRAAEQYF
TRBJ2-1	TRBV4-1	.	CASSQLGASYNEQFF
TRBJ2-7	TRBV6-2/TRBV6-3	TRBD1	CASSRIRTGTYEQYF
TRBJ2-1	TRBV7-2	TRBD2	CASSTPGGAYEQFF
TRBJ2-3	TRBV19	TRBD2	CASSPPTPGGAHTQYF
TRBJ2-7	TRBV5-1	TRBD1	CASSMRQGDYEQYF
TRBJ1-1	TRBV11-2	.	CASSAIRGSTEAFF
TRBJ2-2	TRBV7-3	TRBD1	CASTSRDRGPEANTGELFF
TRBJ2-1	TRBV27	.	CASSFSEGSSYNEQFF
TRBJ2-3	TRBV7-8	TRBD2	CASSRGDLNTQYF
TRBJ2-3	TRBV25-1	.	CASGRAATDTQYF
TRBJ2-6	TRBV6-1	.	CASSETVPGSGANVLTF
TRBJ1-6	TRBV23-1	.	CASSQSTVPNLALHF
TRBJ2-3	TRBV5-1	.	CASSLARGGLDTQYF
TRBJ2-3	TRBV10-3	.	CAISEEKGTDTQYF
TRBJ2-7	TRBV5-4	TRBD2	CASRRAGGGYEQYF
TRBJ1-5	TRBV19	TRBD1	CASKVQGNSNQPQHF
TRBJ1-1	TRBV27	.	CASRDSTEAFF
TRBJ1-2	TRBV5-6	TRBD1	CASSGQGTYYGYTF
TRBJ2-3	TRBV19	TRBD2	CASSTKRGADTQYF
TRBJ1-1	TRBV4-1	TRBD1	CASSPTDREKAFF
TRBJ2-7	TRBV10-3	.	CAISESIFFEGNAYEQYF
TRBJ1-1	TRBV4-3	.	CASSQDRQGVNTEAFF
TRBJ1-2	TRBV4-3	.	CASSLGVEGYGYTF
TRBJ2-5	TRBV18	.	CASSPFGTETQYF
TRBJ1-1	TRBV24-1	.	CATSDLQGEAFF
TRBJ1-4	TRBV9	TRBD1	CASSVDRGRANEKLFF
TRBJ1-2	TRBV6-2/TRBV6-3	.	CASSYLRGGPGGYTF
TRBJ2-3	TRBV29-1	.	CSVAEGGLADTQYF
TRBJ2-5	TRBV18	.	CASSNQYGETQYF
TRBJ2-5	TRBV7-7	.	CASSLNRGGRETQYF
TRBJ1-1	TRBV3-1/TRBV3-2	TRBD1	CASSQESLGQGFGRTEAFF
TRBJ1-2	TRBV7-9	.	CASSLAGSNYGYTF
TRBJ2-7	TRBV3-1/TRBV3-2	TRBD1	CASSVFRGTGLSYEQYF
TRBJ2-1	TRBV27	TRBD1	CASSLGSGQGHEQFF